The next 14 T cell receptor beta chains were all read from a single sample in a study of control samples from healthy donors and cancer patients. The protocol was immunoSEQ multiplex PCR, while the TCRdb copy is restricted to in-frame clones and leaves out a portion. The data hold 150,000 or so clones, with just under 95% observed a single time. The sequenced material came from blood. The origin of the receptors is a woman aged 40 to 49 in good health.

The genes are TRBV6-2 or TRBV6-3 and TRBJ1-5; D not resolved. Germline assignment: CDR1 MNHEY and CDR2 SVGEGT. There are 14 residues in the CDR3. The V end lost 2 bases, the J end lost 5 bases, and 10 bases lay between the germline ends. CDR3 nucleotide sequence: TGTGCCAGCAGTTACGAGCAGACTTATCAGCCCCAGCATTTT. Its translation: CASSYEQTYQPQHF.

The rearrangement joins TRBV6-2 or TRBV6-3 to TRBJ2-5; 9 nucleotides line up with TRBD1. Losses at the gene ends were 5 bases for V and 5 bases for J; bases not matched to a gene: 9. The germline V gene encodes CDR1 MNHEY and CDR2 SVGEGT. This CDR3 has 15 residues. CDR3 residues: CASSPLGTGLETQYF. The CDR3 DNA is TGTGCCAGCAGTCCGCTCGGGACAGGGTTGGAGACCCAGTACTTC.

The V and J genes are TRBV6-2 or TRBV6-3 and TRBJ1-2, with 10 bases that match TRBD1. V shed 2 bases and J 8 bases; nucleotides not matched to a gene: 5. Germline V lookup: CDR1 MNHEY, CDR2 SVGEGT. The CDR3 has 14 amino acids. The CDR3 DNA reads TGTGCCAGCAGTTACGGGGGGACAGGGGTCGGCTACACCTTC. Translation: CASSYGGTGVGYTF.

The genes are TRBV4-1 and TRBJ2-5; D ambiguous. Germline V lookup: CDR1 MGHRA, CDR2 YSYEKL. The V end was cut by 1 base, the J end by 3 bases, with 6 bases between. CDR3 length: 13 residues. CDR3: CASSQGKKETQYF. CDR3 DNA sequence: TGCGCCAGCAGCCAAGGGAAGAAAGAGACCCAGTACTTC.

The CDR3 region is CASGTPPLLTGELFF. The CDR3 DNA sequence: TGTGCCAGTGGAACCCCGCCACTTCTCACCGGGGAGCTGTTTTTT. The chain combines TRBV19 with TRBJ2-2; D remains ambiguous. Germline values: CDR1 LNHDA, CDR2 SQIVND (reference sequence). V was clipped by 8 bases and J by 4 bases, with 17 bases between them. There are 15 residues in the CDR3.

The V and J genes are TRBV9 and TRBJ1-2; no clear D. The length of the CDR3 is 15 residues. Trimming stripped 0 bases from V and 8 bases from J, with 17 bases between. Per germline, CDR1 SGDLS and CDR2 YYNGEE. The CDR3 nucleotides read TGTGCCAGCAGCGTAGCTCCAAATCCCTCTGCGGGCTACACCTTC. Translation gives CASSVAPNPSAGYTF.

The rearrangement uses TRBV11-2 and TRBJ1-3; D is possibly TRBD1 (6 bases). The germline gives CDR1 SGHAT, CDR2 FQNNGV. V lost 5 bases and J lost 4, with 15 bases in between. This CDR3 has 15 amino acids. CDR3 DNA: TGTGCCAGCAGCCCCCGGGGGGGGCAAGGAAACACCATATATTTT. Translating it yields CASSPRGGQGNTIYF.

The gene calls are TRBV19 and TRBJ2-1; D remains ambiguous. The CDR3 extends over 11 amino acids. Germline CDR1 reads LNHDA; CDR2 reads SQIVND (reference sequence). Trimming stripped 3 bases from V and 11 bases from J, with 8 bases between. CDR3 region: CASSISQQQFF. CDR3 in DNA: TGTGCCAGTAGTATTTCACAGCAGCAGTTCTTC.

The V and J genes are TRBV6-4 and TRBJ1-6, with D hard to call. This CDR3 contains 13 residues. Trimming shortened V by 8 bases and J by 12 bases, and 17 bases separated the two germline ends. CDR1 is MRHNA, CDR2 SNTAGT, per germline. The CDR3 loop is CASAVSDIGPLHF. CDR3 in DNA: TGTGCCAGCGCTGTTTCCGATATAGGACCCCTCCACTTT.

The chain carries TRBV9 and TRBJ1-4; D gene unclear. V shed 4 bases and J shed 5 bases, with 15 bases lying between them. Germline CDR1 and CDR2: SGDLS and YYNGEE. This CDR3 contains 15 residues. CDR3 region: CASSPREFNNEKLFF. As DNA, the CDR3 is TGTGCCAGCAGCCCCCGTGAGTTTAACAATGAAAAACTGTTTTTT.

V is TRBV19 and J is TRBJ2-7; D gene uncertain. The germline gives CDR1 LNHDA, CDR2 SQIVND (reference sequence). With 6 bases removed from V and 3 bases from J, the gap between germline ends came to 15 bases. The CDR3 contains 14 residues. For the CDR3, the DNA is TGTGCCAGTAGAGGTCCGGCCGCACACTACGAGCAGTACTTC. Translating it yields CASRGPAAHYEQYF.

The CDR3 DNA sequence: TGTGCCAGCATTCTTGGACGGAGCAATCAGCCCCAGCATTTT. Amino acid sequence: CASILGRSNQPQHF. The J gene is TRBJ1-5, the V gene TRBV6-5; the D is unclear. This CDR3 has 14 residues. V lost 7 bases and J lost 1, with 11 bases in between. Per the germline V gene, CDR1 is MNHEY and CDR2 is SVGAGI.

V usage is TRBV5-5 and J usage is TRBJ1-2; D call uncertain. The CDR3 extends over 15 amino acids. The germline gives CDR1 SGHKS, CDR2 YYEKEE (reference sequence). V was trimmed by 4 bases and J by 4 bases, leaving 17 bases between them. CDR3 nucleotide sequence: TGTGCCAGCAGCCCTCCAGTCGGGGTCCCCTATGGCTACACCTTC. It codes for CASSPPVGVPYGYTF.

The chain is built from TRBV4-1 and TRBJ2-1; 7 bases line up with TRBD2. The V and J ends lost 3 bases and 4 bases, in that order; junction bases with no gene match: 3. Germline V gene data show CDR1 as MGHRA and CDR2 as YSYEKL. This CDR3 has 14 amino acids. CDR3: CASSQTSQYNEQFF. The CDR3, as DNA: TGCGCCAGCAGCCAGACTAGCCAGTACAATGAGCAGTTCTTC.